The 28 T cell receptor beta chains presented below share a single source sample, sequenced in a study of human T cells and chemical hapten exposure. TCRdb used MiXCR to reprocess the RACE reads, holding one entry per CDR3 protein. The sample includes more than 85,000 distinct CDR3 sequences, 6.5% to 10% seen only once; the top ten take 2.5% to 3%. Time point indicated: pre-sensitization, week 0. Stated treatment: therapeutic diphenylcyclopropenone sensitization with weekly scalp DPC. Here the sequenced sample was whole blood, taken in connection with sensitization to the hapten diphenylcyclopropenone (DPC). These TCRs come from a man in his forties or fifties with alopecia areata. Some clones in this sample may be carry-over from other donors' samples.

The rearrangement uses TRBV7-2 and TRBJ2-7; TRBD2 matches 12 bases. The V gene's germline CDR1 is SGHTA and CDR2 FQGNSA. The CDR3 extends over 16 amino acids. J gave up 6 bases and V 5 bases, and 11 bases lay outside the gene matches. Here the CDR3 reads CASSPRTSGIAREQYF. CDR3 bases: TGTGCCAGCAGCCCCCGGACTAGCGGGATTGCCCGCGAGCAGTACTTC. Filled out from reference TRBV7-2 and TRBJ2-7, the complete variable domain reads GAGVSQSPSNKVTEKGKDVELRCDPISGHTALYWYRQSLGQGLEFLIYFQGNSAPDKSGLPSDRFSAERTGGSVSTLTIQRTQQEDSAVYLCASSPRTSGIAREQYFGPGTRLTVT.

This sequence joins TRBV6-2 or TRBV6-3 and TRBJ2-7, with D perhaps TRBD1 (6 bases). Trimming removed 0 bases at V and 2 bases at J, with 8 bases between. The CDR3 extends over 14 amino acids. Germline V CDR1 and CDR2: MNHEY, SVGEGT. The CDR3 reads CASSYSGTTYEQYV. The CDR3 coding sequence is TGTGCCAGCAGTTACTCGGGGACAACCTACGAGCAGTACGTC.

This clonotype was seen a handful of times. The genes are TRBV7-9 and TRBJ1-1; D may be TRBD1 (5 bases). Germline V gives CDR1 SEHNR, CDR2 FQNEAQ (reference sequence). This CDR3 contains 15 residues. The V end was cut by 7 bases, the J end by 5 bases, with 20 bases between. CDR3 nucleotides: TGTGCCAGCACCCTAGGTCCCGGGGCCGGGACTGAAGCTTTCTTT. This translates into CASTLGPGAGTEAFF.

This chain connects TRBV25-1 to TRBJ2-1, with D hard to call. Looked up from germline, CDR1 is MGHDK and CDR2 is SYGVNS. V was pared by 2 bases and J by 0 bases, with 8 bases between. The CDR3 length is 15 residues. The CDR3 loop is CASSETVGSYNEQFF. The DNA of the CDR3 is TGTGCCAGCAGTGAAACCGTGGGCTCCTACAATGAGCAGTTCTTC.

This clonotype was observed at least ten times. The CDR3 sequence is CASSLGNSGTPEQYF. DNA of the CDR3: TGTGCCAGCAGCTTAGGCAATAGCGGGACCCCTGAGCAGTACTTC. V gene TRBV7-8 combines with J gene TRBJ2-7; 8 bases are shared with TRBD2. V lost 1 base, J lost 7 bases, and 9 bases stayed unmatched. The CDR3 spans 15 residues. Germline V gene data show CDR1 as SGHVS and CDR2 as FQNEAQ. Together with reference TRBV7-8 and TRBJ2-7, the CDR3 gives the full variable domain: GAGVSQSPRYKVAKRGQDVALRCDPISGHVSLFWYQQALGQGPEFLTYFQNEAQLDKSGLPSDRFFAERPEGSVSTLKIQRTQQEDSAVYLCASSLGNSGTPEQYFGPGTRLTVT.

This clonotype occurred many times. The chain uses TRBV5-1 and TRBJ1-4; no definite D call. From germline, CDR1 is SGHRS and CDR2 YFSETQ. Trimming shortened V by 0 bases and J by 6 bases, and 9 bases separated the two germline ends. This CDR3 comprises 14 residues. DNA for the CDR3: TGCGCCAGCAGCTTGGTAGGGATGGATGAAAAACTGTTTTTT. This translates into CASSLVGMDEKLFF.

V gene TRBV5-1 combines with J gene TRBJ2-3, with 12 bases fitting TRBD2. The length of the CDR3 is 17 residues. From germline, CDR1 is SGHRS and CDR2 YFSETQ. V was clipped by 3 bases and J by 4 bases; unmatched bases: 9. The DNA for the CDR3 is TGCGCCAGCAGCTCCCTCTTGACTAGCGGGAGCTCAGATACGCAGTATTTT. Encoded protein: CASSSLLTSGSSDTQYF. The whole variable domain, remainder taken from reference TRBV5-1 and TRBJ2-3, is KAGVTQTPRYLIKTRGQQVTLSCSPISGHRSVSWYQQTPGQGLQFLFEYFSETQRNKGNFPGRFSGRQFSNSRSEMNVSTLELGDSALYLCASSSLLTSGSSDTQYFGPGTRLTVL.

This clonotype was counted many times. This chain joins TRBV7-2 and TRBJ2-1, with 8 bases aligning to TRBD2. Germline values: CDR1 SGHTA, CDR2 FQGNSA. The V and J ends lost 5 bases and 5 bases, in that order; junction bases with no gene match: 8. CDR3 length: 15 residues. The CDR3 DNA reads TGTGCCAGCAGCCCTGATAGCGGGAATAACAATGAGCAGTTCTTC. It specifies CASSPDSGNNNEQFF.

The chain couples TRBV30 to TRBJ1-4; 7 bases agree with TRBD1. CDR1 GTSNPN and CDR2 SVGIG come from the germline V gene (reference sequence). The CDR3 is 15 residues long. V lost 2 bases and J lost 3; bases outside the gene matches: 6. The CDR3 loop reads CAWSTHRGPNEKLFF. CDR3 coding DNA: TGTGCCTGGAGTACTCACAGGGGCCCTAATGAAAAACTGTTTTTT.

This clonotype was detected many times. The chain combines TRBV20-1 with TRBJ2-3; 8 bases line up with TRBD2. This CDR3 region has 14 residues. CDR1 and CDR2 from the germline V gene are DFQATT and SNEGSKA (reference sequence). The V gene end was trimmed by 3 bases and the J gene end by 5 bases; junction bases not matched to a gene: 7. CDR3 amino acids: CSASGTRRGDTQYF. The DNA for the CDR3 is TGCAGTGCTAGCGGGACTAGGAGAGGAGATACGCAGTATTTT.

This clonotype was observed a few times. The V and J genes are TRBV12-3 or TRBV12-4 and TRBJ1-2; D is possibly TRBD1 (5 bases). Trimming stripped 7 bases from V and 8 bases from J, with 14 bases between. There are 12 residues in the CDR3. The DNA of the CDR3 is TGTGCCAGCATGGGGGACCGTTTAGGCTACACCTTC. Translating gives CASMGDRLGYTF.

This clonotype was detected a few times. The gene calls are TRBV12-3 or TRBV12-4 and TRBJ2-4; possible D gene TRBD1, 6 bases. CDR3 length equals 15 residues. Trimming removed 1 base from V and 1 base from J, with 8 bases in between. CDR3 DNA: TGTGCCAGCAGTTTAGACAGGGATGCCAAAAACATTCAGTACTTC. Its protein product is CASSLDRDAKNIQYF.

There are many counts of this clonotype. V and J are TRBV29-1 and TRBJ2-1, with 8 bases fitting TRBD2. CDR3 length: 15 residues. V gave up 2 bases and J gave up 2 bases; unmatched junction bases: 5. Looked up from germline, CDR1 is SQVTM and CDR2 is ANQGSEA. The CDR3 sequence: CSVEFMGLAYNEQFF. In DNA form, the CDR3 reads TGCAGCGTTGAATTTATGGGACTAGCCTACAATGAGCAGTTCTTC.

This clonotype has ten or more counts. The genes are TRBV20-1 and TRBJ2-3; 8 nucleotides agree with TRBD2. The CDR3 totals 13 residues. Per the germline V gene, CDR1 is DFQATT and CDR2 is SNEGSKA (reference sequence). The ends lost 3 bases at V and 1 base at J; junction bases unmatched: 0. The CDR3 protein is CSARTSGTDTQYF. As DNA, the CDR3 is TGCAGTGCTAGGACTAGCGGCACAGATACGCAGTATTTT.

The V and J genes are TRBV5-6 and TRBJ1-1; D is undetermined. This CDR3 spans 16 amino acids. The V gene's germline CDR1 is SGHDT and CDR2 YYEEEE. Trimming took off 3 bases at V and 1 base at J, with 16 bases between the two ends. The CDR3 coding sequence is TGTGCCAGCAGCTGGCGGCGAATTAAACCGAACACTGAAGCTTTCTTT. Encoded protein: CASSWRRIKPNTEAFF.

This clonotype was recorded at least ten times. Here the CDR3 reads CASRAGGARYEQYF. The CDR3 nucleotides are TGTGCCAGCCGGGCGGGGGGGGCTCGCTACGAGCAGTACTTC. The chain employs TRBV28 and TRBJ2-7; TRBD2 matches 9 bases. This CDR3 contains 14 residues. Trimming at V came to 8 bases and at J to 3 bases, leaving 8 bases not matched to a gene. Germline V gene lookup returns CDR1 MDHEN and CDR2 SYDVKM.

This chain connects TRBV20-1 to TRBJ2-7; 10 nucleotides align to TRBD1. Germline V gives CDR1 DFQATT, CDR2 SNEGSKA (reference sequence). The CDR3 is 15 amino acids. With V trimmed by 0 bases and J by 4 bases, 6 bases remained unmatched. The CDR3 bases are TGCAGTGCTAGAGACCCCGGGACAGGGGTATACGAGCAGTACTTC. This translates into CSARDPGTGVYEQYF.

This clonotype was recorded many times. V usage is TRBV7-9 and J usage is TRBJ2-7; TRBD2 agrees at 10 bases. Unmatched junction bases numbered 9, after V lost 1 base and J lost 6 bases. CDR3 length equals 16 residues. CDR1 SEHNR and CDR2 FQNEAQ come from the germline V gene (reference sequence). The CDR3 reads CASSLDLLAGPVEQYV. CDR3 coding DNA: TGTGCCAGCAGCTTAGACTTACTAGCGGGACCTGTCGAGCAGTACGTC.

This clonotype was counted at least ten times. The chain uses TRBV6-4 and TRBJ2-2; 7 bases agree with TRBD1. Germline V gives CDR1 MRHNA, CDR2 SNTAGT. After removal of 3 bases from V and 0 bases from J, the junction contained 4 bases not matched to a gene. This CDR3 spans 16 amino acids. This CDR3 reads CASSETGYSNTGELFF. CDR3 DNA sequence: TGTGCCAGCAGTGAGACAGGGTACTCGAACACCGGGGAGCTGTTTTTT.

This clonotype was seen at least ten times. The rearrangement joins TRBV18 to TRBJ1-1, with a tentative D call TRBD1 (6 bases). The CDR3 totals 15 residues. V was cut by 3 bases and J by 6 bases, with 17 bases left in between. The germline gives CDR1 KGHSH, CDR2 LQKENI. CDR3 sequence reads: CASSPKNRVFAEAFF. The CDR3 nucleotides are TGTGCCAGCTCACCGAAAAACAGGGTTTTTGCTGAAGCTTTCTTT. Drawing the rest from reference TRBV18 and TRBJ1-1, the complete variable domain is NAGVMQNPRHLVRRRGQEARLRCSPMKGHSHVYWYRQLPEEGLKFMVYLQKENIIDESGMPKERFSAEFPKEGPSILRIQQVVRGDSAAYFCASSPKNRVFAEAFFGQGTRLTVV.

The rearrangement uses TRBV6-4 and TRBJ2-3, with TRBD2 identical over 7 bases. Germline V CDR1 and CDR2: MRHNA, SNTAGT. V lost 2 bases, J lost 6 bases, and 8 bases stayed unmatched. This CDR3 contains 15 residues. The CDR3 DNA reads as TGTGCCAGCAGTGACAAGCAGGGAGGGTCGGATACGCAGTATTTT. Translated: CASSDKQGGSDTQYF.

The chain employs TRBV2 and TRBJ2-6, with D tentatively TRBD1 (5 bases). This CDR3 is built from 15 residues. Germline V gene sequence: CDR1 SNHLY, CDR2 FYNNEI. Trimming cost V 8 bases and J 0 bases, with 11 bases left between them. The CDR3 here is CASSDSFSGANVLTF. In DNA, the CDR3 is TGTGCCAGCTCTGACAGCTTCTCTGGGGCCAACGTCCTGACTTTC.

The V and J genes are TRBV5-1 and TRBJ2-7, with 11 bases fitting TRBD2. The CDR3 has 15 amino acids. V dropped 4 bases and J dropped 0; count of bases not matched to a gene: 3. Germline V gene sequence: CDR1 SGHRS, CDR2 YFSETQ. The CDR3 sequence: CASSLGTSGSYEQYF. The CDR3 coding sequence is TGCGCCAGCAGCCTGGGGACTAGCGGCTCCTACGAGCAGTACTTC.

This clonotype was counted many times. The chain uses TRBV6-1 and TRBJ2-1; 9 bases line up with TRBD1. CDR1 and CDR2 from the germline V gene are MNHNS and SASEGT. This CDR3 comprises 11 residues. V lost 8 bases to trimming and J lost 9 bases; unmatched junction nucleotides: 2. The CDR3 reads CASGDRAEQFF. CDR3 nucleotides: TGTGCCAGCGGGGACAGGGCTGAGCAGTTCTTC.

This clonotype came up many times. This chain joins TRBV29-1 and TRBJ2-5; 7 bases match TRBD1. The V gene end was trimmed by 6 bases and the J gene end by 1 base; junction bases not matched to a gene: 8. There are 14 residues in the CDR3. Germline-derived CDR1 and CDR2 are SQVTM and ANQGSEA. CDR3 residues: CSVDSGTVQETQYF. The CDR3 coding sequence is TGCAGCGTAGATTCCGGGACAGTCCAAGAGACCCAGTACTTC.

The genes are TRBV5-6 and TRBJ2-2; 7 bases fit TRBD2. From germline, CDR1 is SGHDT and CDR2 YYEEEE. This CDR3 has 16 amino acids. Losses at the gene ends were 1 base for V and 0 bases for J; bases not matched to a gene: 3. The CDR3 nucleotides read TGTGCCAGCAGCTTGAGAGCGGGAACGAACACCGGGGAGCTGTTTTTT. Protein: CASSLRAGTNTGELFF.

The chain links TRBV29-1 to TRBJ2-1, with TRBD2 identical over 10 bases. The CDR3 spans 14 residues. Germline trimming cut 7 bases from V and 10 bases from J; bases unmatched to any gene: 13. Germline CDR1 SQVTM, CDR2 ANQGSEA. CDR3 in amino acids: CSARWTSGGGEQFF. CDR3 in DNA: TGCAGCGCCCGATGGACTAGCGGAGGGGGGGAGCAGTTCTTC.

This clonotype was seen a few times. This chain links TRBV20-1 with TRBJ2-1; D might be TRBD1 (6 bases). The CDR3 spans 14 residues. CDR1 is DFQATT, CDR2 SNEGSKA, per germline (reference sequence). Trimming left V 1 base short and J 8 bases short, with 15 bases between. CDR3 in amino acids: CSARAGARGDEQFF. DNA of the CDR3: TGCAGTGCTAGAGCTGGGGCCAGGGGAGATGAGCAGTTCTTC.